One sample yielded the 16 T cell receptor beta chains listed below, sequenced in a study of response to subunit inactivated influenza vaccine. Each CDR3 protein is one row after TCRdb ran MiXCR on the RT-PCR reads. In the table there are 860,000 or so distinct CDR3 sequences, about 20% of which are singletons. This material consisted of PBMCs from blood, taken 4 to 6 days after vaccination. The receptors here all came from a man in his fifties or sixties who received an inactivated influenza vaccine.

Worth noting for this clonotype: One end of the junction does not line up with germline, which may come from a read error. The chain links TRBV11-2 to TRBJ1-2; no clear D gene. CDR3 length equals 15 residues. CDR1 and CDR2 from the germline V gene are SGHAT and FQNNGV. CDR3 region: CASSLVPAPRAEHAF. The CDR3 coding sequence is TGTGCCAGCAGCTTAGTCCCCGCCCCCCGTGCGGAGCACGCCTTC.

This sequence joins TRBV20-1 and TRBJ2-1; TRBD2 matches at 10 bases. The CDR3 is made up of 17 amino acids. Germline V gene sequence: CDR1 DFQATT, CDR2 SNEGSKA (reference sequence). V was pared by 2 bases and J by 2 bases, with 9 bases of the junction left unmatched. Here the CDR3 reads CSARSIGAGGTYNEQFF. In DNA form, the CDR3 reads TGCAGTGCTAGAAGCATCGGAGCGGGAGGGACCTACAATGAGCAGTTCTTC.

The chain is built from TRBV29-1 and TRBJ2-3; D remains unclear. The length of the CDR3 is 12 residues. Germline values: CDR1 SQVTM, CDR2 ANQGSEA. Trimming left V 3 bases short and J 1 base short, with 5 bases between. The CDR3 DNA is TGCAGCGTTGACCATGGCACAGATACGCAGTATTTT. Its protein is CSVDHGTDTQYF.

This clonotype occurred a few times. The chain links TRBV5-5 to TRBJ2-1; possibly TRBD2 for D (6 bases). From germline, CDR1 is SGHKS and CDR2 YYEKEE (reference sequence). This CDR3 has 14 residues. V shed 0 bases and J shed 6 bases, with 10 bases lying between them. CDR3 region: CASSLEVGGNEQFF. The CDR3 DNA is TGTGCCAGCAGCTTGGAGGTGGGGGGCAATGAGCAGTTCTTC.

V usage is TRBV11-1 and J usage is TRBJ2-3; TRBD2 agrees at 8 bases. From germline, CDR1 is SGHAT and CDR2 FQDESV (reference sequence). This CDR3 spans 18 amino acids. V was pared by 3 bases and J by 2 bases, with 13 bases of the junction left unmatched. The CDR3 DNA sequence: TGTGCCAGCAGCTTTCCCTCACGGGTAGCGGGGTACACAGATACGCAGTATTTT. This codes for CASSFPSRVAGYTDTQYF. The full variable domain, in which reference TRBV11-1 and TRBJ2-3 provide the parts outside the CDR3, is EAEVAQSPRYKITEKSQAVAFWCDPISGHATLYWYRQILGQGPELLVQFQDESVVDDSQLPKDRFSAERLKGVDSTLKIQPAELGDSAMYLCASSFPSRVAGYTDTQYFGPGTRLTVL.

The chain uses TRBV29-1 and TRBJ2-5, with no clear D. This CDR3 is 10 amino acids long. Germline lookup yields CDR1 SQVTM and CDR2 ANQGSEA. V was clipped by 0 bases and J by 9 bases, with 5 bases between them. This CDR3 reads CSVEDAAQYF. In DNA, the CDR3 is TGCAGCGTTGAAGACGCGGCCCAGTACTTC.

The chain carries TRBV7-2 and TRBJ2-2, with D maybe TRBD1 (5 bases). V gave up 4 bases and J gave up 4 bases, with 13 bases separating them. This CDR3 region has 15 residues. Germline CDR1 SGHTA, CDR2 FQGNSA. This CDR3 reads CASSSTVTGTGELFF. In DNA form, the CDR3 reads TGTGCCAGCAGCTCGACAGTCACGGGCACCGGGGAGCTGTTTTTT.

This clonotype turned up a few times. V is TRBV4-3 and J is TRBJ1-1; unclear D gene. Between the trimmed V and J ends, which lost 0 bases and 6 bases, there was a span of 8 bases. The CDR3 is 13 amino acids. Germline loops: CDR1 LGHNA, CDR2 YSLEER. The CDR3 sequence: CASSQEGMSEAFF. In DNA form, the CDR3 reads TGCGCCAGCAGCCAAGAAGGGATGTCTGAAGCTTTCTTT.

This rearrangement joins TRBV6-2 or TRBV6-3 to TRBJ2-3, with 7 bases matching TRBD1. The CDR3 runs to 16 residues. V trimming: 6 bases; J trimming: 0 bases; junction bases outside the gene matches: 9. From germline, CDR1 is MNHEY and CDR2 SVGEGT. The CDR3 protein is CASRGPGTASTDTQYF. The CDR3, as DNA: TGTGCCAGCAGAGGTCCCGGGACAGCTAGCACAGATACGCAGTATTTT.

The chain joins TRBV20-1 to TRBJ2-7, with a tentative D call TRBD1 (6 bases). Trimming left V 0 bases short and J 2 bases short, with 11 bases between. This CDR3 is 14 amino acids long. CDR1 DFQATT and CDR2 SNEGSKA come from the germline V gene (reference sequence). CDR3 residues: CSARDATGTYEQYF. Written as DNA, the CDR3 is TGCAGTGCTAGAGATGCGACAGGTACCTACGAGCAGTACTTC.

The V gene is TRBV4-3, the J gene TRBJ2-1, with TRBD2 as a possible D gene (6 bases). CDR3 length: 15 residues. Germline lookup yields CDR1 LGHNA and CDR2 YSLEER. With 1 base removed from V and 2 bases from J, the gap between germline ends came to 9 bases. The CDR3 DNA reads TGCGCCAGCAGCCAAGTCCGCGGGGCCTACAATGAGCAGTTCTTC. It codes for CASSQVRGAYNEQFF.

This clonotype turned up a few times. The chain employs TRBV12-3 or TRBV12-4 and TRBJ1-3; possible D gene TRBD1, 5 bases. This CDR3 region has 11 residues. Trimming left V 3 bases short and J 8 bases short, with 5 bases between. CDR3 sequence reads: CASSLGDTIYF. CDR3 DNA: TGTGCCAGCAGTTTGGGGGACACCATATATTTT.

This chain connects TRBV7-2 to TRBJ2-1; D unresolved. Trimming removed 1 base at V and 11 bases at J, with 9 bases between. Germline V gives CDR1 SGHTA, CDR2 FQGNSA. The CDR3 runs 12 residues. DNA of the CDR3: TGTGCCAGCAGCTTAGATGTAGGCCAGCAGTTCTTC. Residues: CASSLDVGQQFF.

The chain couples TRBV12-3 or TRBV12-4 to TRBJ2-7, with D unresolved. The V end lost 6 bases, the J end lost 4 bases, and 10 bases lay between the germline ends. The CDR3 has 12 residues. The CDR3 region has the DNA TGTGCCAGCAGCCGTAGGAATTACGAGCAGTACTTC. This sequence encodes CASSRRNYEQYF.

The rearrangement joins TRBV15 to TRBJ2-1, with D perhaps assigned TRBD1 or TRBD2 (6 bases each). V was shortened by 6 bases and J by 6 bases, with 21 bases between the two germline ends. Germline CDR1 and CDR2: LNHNV and YYDKDF (reference sequence). There are 16 residues in the CDR3. The CDR3 spells CATSNDRSGAINEQFF. The CDR3 nucleotides are TGTGCCACCAGTAACGATAGGTCGGGGGCCATCAATGAGCAGTTCTTC.

This clonotype was counted only a few times. The gene calls are TRBV12-3 or TRBV12-4 and TRBJ2-7; TRBD2 might be the D (6 bases). V was trimmed by 8 bases and J by 5 bases, leaving 16 bases between them. The CDR3 extends over 13 amino acids. The CDR3 sequence is CASSRGVGDEQYF. The CDR3, as DNA: TGTGCCAGCTCCCGCGGGGTGGGCGACGAGCAGTACTTC.